The clone carrying this T cell receptor beta chain was found many times. What it binds is not known. The template was RNA from unsorted bulk tissue. The V end was cut by 2 bases, the J end by 5 bases, with 10 bases between. The length of the CDR3 is 13 residues. Germline CDR1 SGHRS, CDR2 YFSETQ. The sample belongs to a study of tumor and adjacent non-tumor tissue in lung cancer. Study context: The patients, 10 men and 5 women, were roughly 30 to 76 with stage I to III disease. Study-level findings and limits: TCR diversity was significantly greater in tumor than normal lung tissue.

The library came from three nested PCR rounds adapted from ARM-PCR protocols. Using its own MiXCR run on the multiplex PCR reads, TCRdb lists one record per CDR3 protein. Counted here are some 93,000 distinct CDR3 sequences, around 71% occurring once; the ten biggest clones make up around 20%. The sample taken for sequencing was lung tumor tissue. The chain combines TRBV5-1 with TRBJ2-5; D unresolved. This TCR derives from a man aged 60 to 69 with non-small cell lung cancer. The DNA for the CDR3 is TGCGCCAGCAGCTTCCAGTTTTTTGAGACCCAGTACTTC. Amino acids: CASSFQFFETQYF.